The 20 T cell receptor beta chains below all came from one sample that was sequenced in a study of cytomegalovirus exposure and HLA in healthy donors. Both 60 Vbeta primers and 13 Jbeta primers went into the PCR. Sequencing was performed with immunoSEQ multiplex PCR; in TCRdb, only in-frame clones are kept and a portion is missing. The table lists 100,000 to 150,000 clones, 78% of them singletons. Specimen: PBMCs. The receptors originated from a female donor in good health and CMV-seronegative.

This clone was seen repeatedly, ten times or more. The chain carries TRBV19 and TRBJ2-7; D is possibly TRBD2 (6 bases). Trimming stripped 10 bases from V and 2 bases from J, with 21 bases between. Per germline, CDR1 LNHDA and CDR2 SQIVND (reference sequence). The CDR3 consists of 15 residues. CDR3 DNA: TGTGCCACCCGGCCTCGGAGGGGATCCGCCTACGAGCAGTACTTC. Its protein product is CATRPRRGSAYEQYF.

V is TRBV27 and J is TRBJ1-5, with D hard to call. The germline CDR1 and CDR2 sequences are MNHEY and SMNVEV (reference sequence). This CDR3 is built from 14 residues. Trimming shortened V by 3 bases and J by 4 bases, and 10 bases separated the two germline ends. The CDR3 sequence: CASSFRQNNQPQHF. Here the CDR3 DNA reads TGTGCCAGCAGTTTCAGGCAGAATAATCAGCCCCAGCATTTT.

V is TRBV27 and J is TRBJ1-2; 11 bases agree with TRBD1. The CDR3 has 14 amino acids. V gave up 5 bases and J gave up 9 bases; unmatched junction bases: 8. Germline V gene lookup returns CDR1 MNHEY and CDR2 SMNVEV (reference sequence). The CDR3 sequence is CASSPGQGELRYTF. CDR3 bases: TGTGCCAGCAGTCCGGGACAGGGGGAATTACGCTACACCTTC.

This chain joins TRBV5-3 and TRBJ2-7; D is perhaps TRBD2 (6 bases). TRBV5-3 is marked as an open reading frame, function uncertain. This CDR3 is built from 15 residues. V was cut by 3 bases and J by 0 bases, with 13 bases left in between. The CDR3 sequence is CARSSPTSFSYEQYF. In DNA form, the CDR3 reads TGTGCCAGAAGCTCTCCTACTAGCTTCTCCTACGAGCAGTACTTC.

The rearrangement uses TRBV28 and TRBJ1-5; the D gene is possibly TRBD1 (6 bases). Germline-derived CDR1 and CDR2 are MDHEN and SYDVKM. The CDR3 has 14 residues. Trimming removed 5 bases at V and 7 bases at J, with 15 bases between. The CDR3 DNA reads as TGTGCCAGCAGTCCGAAGGGGGTAAGGCAGCCCCAGCATTTT. This translates into CASSPKGVRQPQHF.

This chain links TRBV7-3 with TRBJ2-3; the D gene is possibly TRBD1 (6 bases). Trimming took off 3 bases at V and 5 bases at J, with 12 bases between the two ends. This CDR3 region has 14 residues. Germline-derived CDR1 and CDR2 are SGHTA and FQGTGA. For the CDR3, the DNA is TGTGCCAGCAGCTTTAACAGGGCAAAAGATACGCAGTATTTT. Translating it yields CASSFNRAKDTQYF.

The chain employs TRBV7-2 and TRBJ2-7, with 9 positions matching TRBD2. This CDR3 spans 13 amino acids. Trimming removed 3 bases from V and 7 bases from J; junction bases left unmatched: 4. Germline lookup yields CDR1 SGHTA and CDR2 FQGNSA. This CDR3 is CASSFSGRREQYF. CDR3 DNA: TGTGCCAGCAGCTTTAGCGGGAGACGGGAGCAGTACTTC.

J is TRBJ2-3 and V is TRBV29-1, with TRBD1 identical over 8 bases. J was trimmed by 5 bases and V by 4 bases; bases with no gene match: 5. This CDR3 has 13 amino acids. Germline CDR1 and CDR2: SQVTM and ANQGSEA. The CDR3 coding sequence is TGCAGCGTTGCGGCAGGGGGCGAAGATACGCAGTATTTT. This gives the protein CSVAAGGEDTQYF.

This clone was detected only once. The rearrangement uses TRBV5-1 and TRBJ1-2; 7 bases are shared with TRBD1. The V and J ends lost 3 bases and 4 bases, in that order; junction bases with no gene match: 3. The CDR3 consists of 13 residues. Germline V gene lookup returns CDR1 SGHRS and CDR2 YFSETQ. CDR3 DNA: TGCGCCAGCAGCTCCGACAGGGCCTATGGCTACACCTTC. Amino acid sequence: CASSSDRAYGYTF.

This clone was detected a few times. The chain employs TRBV7-6 and TRBJ2-3, with a tentative D call TRBD2 (6 bases). Trimming stripped 1 base from V and 0 bases from J, with 14 bases between. This CDR3 contains 17 residues. Germline CDR1 and CDR2: SGHVS and FNYEAQ. CDR3: CASSLGQAGSSTDTQYF. CDR3 DNA sequence: TGTGCCAGCAGCTTAGGGCAGGCGGGATCTAGCACAGATACGCAGTATTTT.

The DNA of the CDR3 is TGTGCCAGCAGCCCCCCTCCTCGCGGCGGGATTCACACCGGGGAGCTGTTTTTT. Its protein is CASSPPPRGGIHTGELFF. The J gene is TRBJ2-2, the V gene TRBV13, with D perhaps TRBD2 (6 bases). V lost 5 bases, J lost 3 bases, and 22 bases lay in between. The germline CDR1 and CDR2 sequences are PRHDT and FYEKMQ (reference sequence). CDR3 length: 18 amino acids.

The chain has TRBV15 and TRBJ1-2; D is unclear. The germline V and J ends were trimmed by 0 bases and 4 bases, with 9 bases remaining between them. The CDR3 runs to 14 residues. CDR1 is LNHNV and CDR2 is YYDKDF in the germline V gene (reference sequence). The CDR3 sequence: CATSRDRGSYGYTF. In DNA form, the CDR3 reads TGTGCCACCAGCAGAGATCGAGGGAGCTATGGCTACACCTTC.

The chain recombines TRBV9 with TRBJ1-2; no firm D call. Trimming cost V 4 bases and J 2 bases, with 12 bases left between them. This CDR3 has 14 amino acids. Germline lookup yields CDR1 SGDLS and CDR2 YYNGEE. This chain's CDR3 is CASSLTEENYGYTF. CDR3 DNA: TGTGCCAGCAGCCTCACGGAGGAGAACTATGGCTACACCTTC.

The chain joins TRBV18 to TRBJ2-5, with 11 nucleotides matching TRBD2. The end of the DNA aligns better with TRBJ2-7, so the J call may be wrong. CDR1 and CDR2 (germline): KGHSH, LQKENI. The CDR3 sequence is 16 residues long. The CDR3 reads CASSPPGSGRANEQYF. DNA for the CDR3: TGTGCCAGCTCACCCCCCGGTAGCGGGAGGGCCAACGAGCAGTACTTC.

The CDR3 DNA is TGTGCCAGCAGCCTCCAGGGGGCTGGAAACACCATATATTTT. Its translation: CASSLQGAGNTIYF. V gene TRBV11-2 combines with J gene TRBJ1-3; 7 nucleotides match TRBD1. CDR1 is SGHAT, CDR2 FQNNGV, per germline. The J segment lost 2 bases and the V segment lost 5 bases, leaving 3 bases of the junction unmatched. CDR3 length equals 14 residues.

The CDR3 nucleotides are TGTGCCAGCAGTGCGTCGACAGGGGGCGCGGATACGCAGTATTTT. It specifies CASSASTGGADTQYF. The rearrangement joins TRBV6-1 to TRBJ2-3; 10 positions agree with TRBD1. The CDR3 runs 15 residues. Germline CDR1 and CDR2: MNHNS and SASEGT. After removal of 4 bases from V and 6 bases from J, the junction contained 7 bases not matched to a gene.

The chain joins TRBV5-6 to TRBJ2-7; weak D call: TRBD1 (6 bases). The germline CDR1 and CDR2 sequences are SGHDT and YYEEEE. V lost 5 bases, J lost 0 bases, and 12 bases lay in between. The CDR3 sequence is 14 residues long. CDR3 nucleotide sequence: TGTGCCAGCAGTGGACAGTCCTACTCCTACGAGCAGTACTTC. It codes for CASSGQSYSYEQYF.

The chain uses TRBV4-3 and TRBJ1-5; D gene uncertain. The CDR3 is 13 amino acids. Germline CDR1 is LGHNA and CDR2 is YSLEER. Trimming left V 0 bases short and J 5 bases short, with 5 bases between. The CDR3 sequence: CASSQDVHQPQHF. DNA of the CDR3: TGCGCCAGCAGCCAAGACGTTCATCAGCCCCAGCATTTT.

The chain employs TRBV29-1 and TRBJ2-7, with TRBD2 matching 7 bases. This CDR3 has 13 amino acids. CDR1 and CDR2 from the germline V gene are SQVTM and ANQGSEA. V dropped 0 bases and J dropped 3; count of bases not matched to a gene: 2. CDR3 sequence reads: CSVEEGEGYEQYF. The CDR3 region has the DNA TGCAGCGTTGAAGAGGGGGAGGGCTACGAGCAGTACTTC.

This clone was seen a few times. The chain links TRBV2 to TRBJ2-5; 8 bases map to TRBD1. The DNA end favors TRBJ2-7, so the J call may be wrong. Germline V gene lookup returns CDR1 SNHLY and CDR2 FYNNEI. This CDR3 has 13 residues. The chain's CDR3 is CASNRGIGREQYF. Here the CDR3 DNA reads TGTGCCAGCAACAGGGGGATAGGCCGCGAGCAGTACTTC.